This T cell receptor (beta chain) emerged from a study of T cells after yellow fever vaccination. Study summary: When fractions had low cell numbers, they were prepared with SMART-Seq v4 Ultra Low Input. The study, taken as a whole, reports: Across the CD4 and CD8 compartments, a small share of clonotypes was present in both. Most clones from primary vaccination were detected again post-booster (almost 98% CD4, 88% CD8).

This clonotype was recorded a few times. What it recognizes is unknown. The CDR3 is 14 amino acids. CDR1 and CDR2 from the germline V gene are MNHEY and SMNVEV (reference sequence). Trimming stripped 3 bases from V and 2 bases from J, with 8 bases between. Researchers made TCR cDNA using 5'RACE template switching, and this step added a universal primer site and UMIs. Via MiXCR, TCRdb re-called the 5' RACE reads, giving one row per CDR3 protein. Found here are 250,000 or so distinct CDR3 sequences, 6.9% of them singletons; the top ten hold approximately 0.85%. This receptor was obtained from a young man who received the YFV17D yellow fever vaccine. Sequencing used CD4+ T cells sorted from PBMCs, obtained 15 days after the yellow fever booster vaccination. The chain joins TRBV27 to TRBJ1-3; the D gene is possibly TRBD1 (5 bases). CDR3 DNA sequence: TGTGCCAGCAGTTTGGGACGGCCTGGAAACACCATATATTTT. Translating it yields CASSLGRPGNTIYF.